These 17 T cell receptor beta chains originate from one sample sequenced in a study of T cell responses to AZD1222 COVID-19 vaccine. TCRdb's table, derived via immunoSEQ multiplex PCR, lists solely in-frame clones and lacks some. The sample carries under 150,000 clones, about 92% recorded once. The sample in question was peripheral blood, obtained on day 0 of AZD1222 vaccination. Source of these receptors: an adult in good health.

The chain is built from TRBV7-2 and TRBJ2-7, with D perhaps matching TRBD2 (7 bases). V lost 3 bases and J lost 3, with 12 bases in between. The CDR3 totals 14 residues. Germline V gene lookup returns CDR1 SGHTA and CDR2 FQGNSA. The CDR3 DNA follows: TGTGCCAGCAGCTTCGGGGGCGGGAGCTACGAGCAGTACTTC. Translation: CASSFGGGSYEQYF.

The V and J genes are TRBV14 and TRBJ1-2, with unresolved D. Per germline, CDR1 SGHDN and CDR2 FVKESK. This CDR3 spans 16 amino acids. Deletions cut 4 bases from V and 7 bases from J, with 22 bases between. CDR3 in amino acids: CASSPSPGPLSSGYTF. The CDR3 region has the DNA TGTGCCAGCAGCCCCTCCCCCGGGCCCCTATCCAGTGGCTACACCTTC.

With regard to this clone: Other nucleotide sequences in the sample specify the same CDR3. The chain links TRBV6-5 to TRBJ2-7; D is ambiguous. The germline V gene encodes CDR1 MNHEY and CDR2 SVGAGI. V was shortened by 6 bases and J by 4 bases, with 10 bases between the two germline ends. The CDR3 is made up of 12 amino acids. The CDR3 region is CASSPLGYEQYF. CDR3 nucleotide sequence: TGTGCCAGCAGCCCCCTTGGGTACGAGCAGTACTTC.

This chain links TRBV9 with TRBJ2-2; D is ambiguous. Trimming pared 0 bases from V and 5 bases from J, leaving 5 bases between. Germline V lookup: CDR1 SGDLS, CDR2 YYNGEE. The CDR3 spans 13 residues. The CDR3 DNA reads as TGTGCCAGCAGCGTAGAAGGGACCGGGGAGCTGTTTTTT. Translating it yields CASSVEGTGELFF.

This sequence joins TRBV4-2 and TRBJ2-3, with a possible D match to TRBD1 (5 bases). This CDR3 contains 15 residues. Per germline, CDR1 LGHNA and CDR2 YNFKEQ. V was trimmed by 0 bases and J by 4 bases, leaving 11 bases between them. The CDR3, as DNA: TGTGCCAGCAGCCAAGAATCCAGGGCGGCAGATACGCAGTATTTT. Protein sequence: CASSQESRAADTQYF.

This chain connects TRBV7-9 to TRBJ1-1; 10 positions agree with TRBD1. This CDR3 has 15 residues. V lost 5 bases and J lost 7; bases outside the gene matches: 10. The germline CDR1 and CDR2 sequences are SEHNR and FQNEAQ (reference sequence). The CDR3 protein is CASSLSTGGADEAFF. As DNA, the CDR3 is TGTGCCAGCAGCCTCTCGACAGGGGGCGCGGATGAAGCTTTCTTT.

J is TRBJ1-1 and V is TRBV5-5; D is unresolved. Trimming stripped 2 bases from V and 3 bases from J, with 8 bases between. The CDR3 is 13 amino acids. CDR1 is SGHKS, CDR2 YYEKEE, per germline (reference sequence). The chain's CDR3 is CASSFAADTEAFF. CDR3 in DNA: TGTGCCAGCAGCTTTGCGGCGGACACTGAAGCTTTCTTT.

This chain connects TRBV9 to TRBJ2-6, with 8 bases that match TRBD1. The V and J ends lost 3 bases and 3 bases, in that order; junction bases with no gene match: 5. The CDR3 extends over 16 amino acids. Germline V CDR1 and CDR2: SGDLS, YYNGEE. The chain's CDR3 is CASSGTGSGGANVLTF. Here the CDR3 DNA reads TGTGCCAGCAGCGGGACAGGGTCTGGTGGGGCCAACGTCCTGACTTTC.

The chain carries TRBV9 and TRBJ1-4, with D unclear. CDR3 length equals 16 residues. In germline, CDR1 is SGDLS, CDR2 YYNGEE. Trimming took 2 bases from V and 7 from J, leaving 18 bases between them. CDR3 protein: CASSVGVVNRGEKLFF. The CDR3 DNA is TGTGCCAGCAGCGTTGGTGTCGTGAATCGGGGTGAAAAACTGTTTTTT.

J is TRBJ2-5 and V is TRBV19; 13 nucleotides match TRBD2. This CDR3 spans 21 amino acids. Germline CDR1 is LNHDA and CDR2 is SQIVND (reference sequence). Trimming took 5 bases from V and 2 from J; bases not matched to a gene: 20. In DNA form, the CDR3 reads TGTGCCAGTAGTTTCAAAACACCGGGACTAGCGGGATTCACCTGGCAAGAGACCCAGTACTTC. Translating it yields CASSFKTPGLAGFTWQETQYF.

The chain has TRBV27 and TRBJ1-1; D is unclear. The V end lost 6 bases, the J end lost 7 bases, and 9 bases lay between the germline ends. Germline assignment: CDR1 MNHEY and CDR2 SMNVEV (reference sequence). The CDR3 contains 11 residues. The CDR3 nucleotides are TGTGCCAGCAGCGGGAGGAGTGAAGCTTTCTTT. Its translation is CASSGRSEAFF.

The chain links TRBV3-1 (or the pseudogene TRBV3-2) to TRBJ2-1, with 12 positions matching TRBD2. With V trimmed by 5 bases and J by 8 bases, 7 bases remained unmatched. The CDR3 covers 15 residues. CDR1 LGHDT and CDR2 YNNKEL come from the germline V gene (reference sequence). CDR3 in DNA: TGTGCCAGCAGCGCCCGACTAGCGGGAGAGGATGAGCAGTTCTTC. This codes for CASSARLAGEDEQFF.

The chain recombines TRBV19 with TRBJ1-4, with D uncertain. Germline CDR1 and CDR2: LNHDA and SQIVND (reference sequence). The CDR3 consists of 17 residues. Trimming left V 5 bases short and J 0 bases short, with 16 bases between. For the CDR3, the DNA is TGTGCCAGTAGTGCAAGCGGTCACGGAGCAACTAATGAAAAACTGTTTTTT. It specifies CASSASGHGATNEKLFF. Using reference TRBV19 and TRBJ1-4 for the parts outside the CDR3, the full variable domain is DGGITQSPKYLFRKEGQNVTLSCEQNLNHDAMYWYRQDPGQGLRLIYYSQIVNDFQKGDIAEGYSVSREKKESFPLTVTSAQKNPTAFYLCASSASGHGATNEKLFFGSGTQLSVL.

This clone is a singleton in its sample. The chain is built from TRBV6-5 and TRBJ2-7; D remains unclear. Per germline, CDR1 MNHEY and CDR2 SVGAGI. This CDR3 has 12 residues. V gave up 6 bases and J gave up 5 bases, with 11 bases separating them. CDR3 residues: CASRSPSHEQYF. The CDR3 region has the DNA TGTGCCAGCAGATCACCAAGTCACGAGCAGTACTTC.

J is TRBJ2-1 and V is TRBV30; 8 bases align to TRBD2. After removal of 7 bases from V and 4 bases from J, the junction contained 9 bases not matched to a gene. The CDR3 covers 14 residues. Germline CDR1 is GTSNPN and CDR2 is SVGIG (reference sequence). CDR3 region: CAFSRGGLYNEQFF. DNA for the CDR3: TGTGCCTTTAGCCGGGGGGGACTTTACAATGAGCAGTTCTTC.

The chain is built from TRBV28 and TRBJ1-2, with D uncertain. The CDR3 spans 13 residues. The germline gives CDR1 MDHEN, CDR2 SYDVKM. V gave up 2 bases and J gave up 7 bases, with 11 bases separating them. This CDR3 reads CASSLKNLGGYTF. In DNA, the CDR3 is TGTGCCAGCAGTTTAAAGAATTTGGGTGGCTACACCTTC.

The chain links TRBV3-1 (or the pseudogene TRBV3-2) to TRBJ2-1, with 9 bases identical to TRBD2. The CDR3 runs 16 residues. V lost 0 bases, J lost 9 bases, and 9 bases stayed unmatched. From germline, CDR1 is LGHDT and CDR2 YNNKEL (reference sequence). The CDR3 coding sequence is TGTGCCAGCAGCCAAGACGGTGGACTAGCGAGTGGTGAGCAGTTCTTC. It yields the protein CASSQDGGLASGEQFF.